A selection of T cell receptor beta chains follows, all from one sample in a study of T cell changes during pregnancy in multiple sclerosis. The assay was immunoSEQ multiplex PCR, and TCRdb's table has in-frame clones only and misses some. The profile shows tens of thousands of clones, 75% to 95% of them singletons. This specimen was peripheral blood, taken after pregnancy. The receptors come from a female donor in good health, enrolled as a control in a pregnancy study. The CDR3 runs from the conserved cysteine through the conserved F or W. The D gene is left open where the match is weak. Only part of the rows carry a size: once, few, many, or a class if the clone is expanded.

clone size,V gene,J gene,D gene,CDR3 DNA,CDR3 protein
-,TRBV9,TRBJ2-2,-,TGTGCCAGCAGCGTAAATCAGAACACCGGGGAGCTGTTTTTT,CASSVNQNTGELFF
-,TRBV7-2,TRBJ2-5,-,TGTGCCAGCAGCTTACTAATAGGGGTCGGTGAGACCCAGTACTTC,CASSLLIGVGETQYF
-,TRBV20-1,TRBJ2-3,-,TGCAGTGCGGGCCACTCGGATACGCAGTATTTT,CSAGHSDTQYF
-,TRBV19,TRBJ1-5,-,TGTGCCAGTAGTATAGTGTTGGGGGCTAATCAGCCCCAGCATTTT,CASSIVLGANQPQHF
-,TRBV5-4,TRBJ1-1,-,TGTGCCAGCAGCTTTGCTGCAGATATGAACACTGAAGCTTTCTTT,CASSFAADMNTEAFF
-,TRBV19,TRBJ1-5,TRBD1,TGTGCCAGTAACCCGGGACAGGGCTATCCTCAGCCCCAGCATTTT,CASNPGQGYPQPQHF
-,TRBV9,TRBJ1-3,-,TGTGCCAGCAGCGTAGGCCAGGGAGGATCCTCTGGAAACACCATATATTTT,CASSVGQGGSSGNTIYF
once,TRBV11-2,TRBJ1-6,-,TGTGCCAGCAGCTTGGCCAATCGGAGGGTGGGTTCACCCCTCCACTTT,CASSLANRRVGSPLHF
-,TRBV2,TRBJ2-7,TRBD1,TGTGCCACATCATACAGGGGGCTATACGAGCAGTACTTC,CATSYRGLYEQYF
-,TRBV6-6,TRBJ1-1,-,TGTGCCAGCAGTTACGGAGGCCCTGAAGCTTTCTTT,CASSYGGPEAFF
-,TRBV19,TRBJ2-7,TRBD1,TGTGCCAGTAAGGGACAGGTCAACTCCTACGAGCAGTACTTC,CASKGQVNSYEQYF
-,TRBV30,TRBJ1-1,-,TGTGCCTGGAGTCATACAGGGAACACTGAAGCTTTCTTT,CAWSHTGNTEAFF
-,TRBV5-1,TRBJ2-1,-,TGCGCCAGCAGCTTTAGGGGATCGAGCTCCTACAATGAGCAGTTCTTC,CASSFRGSSSYNEQFF
-,TRBV6-6,TRBJ2-7,TRBD1,TGTGCCAGCAGTTCCCGGACAGGGACCTACGAGCAGTACTTC,CASSSRTGTYEQYF
-,TRBV30,TRBJ2-1,-,TGTGCCTGGAGTGTAACCCTAACCTACAATGAGCAGTTCTTC,CAWSVTLTYNEQFF
-,TRBV27,TRBJ2-7,-,TGTGCCAGCAGGAGTTCCTACGAGCAGTACTTC,CASRSSYEQYF
-,TRBV19,TRBJ1-5,-,TGTGCCAGTAGTATCGGTAATAGCAATCAGCCCCAGCATTTT,CASSIGNSNQPQHF
-,TRBV7-2,TRBJ1-1,-,TGTGCCAGCAGCTTAGCGGGCGGGTTTAAAGGTGAAGCTTTCTTT,CASSLAGGFKGEAFF
medium-sized,TRBV6-1,TRBJ1-5,-,TGTGCCAGCAGCGGTGATAGCAATCAGCCCCAGCATTTT,CASSGDSNQPQHF
-,TRBV7-9,TRBJ1-1,TRBD1,TGTGCCAGCAGCCCGACAGGGCCCCAGGGGAACACTGAAGCTTTCTTT,CASSPTGPQGNTEAFF
-,TRBV4-3,TRBJ2-3,TRBD2,TGCGCCAGCAGGGGGGGACTAGCGCGAGATACGCAGTATTTT,CASRGGLARDTQYF
-,TRBV7-3,TRBJ2-3,-,TGTGCCAGCAGCTCCATCCTAGGAGGGCTAGATACGCAGTATTTT,CASSSILGGLDTQYF
-,TRBV7-9,TRBJ1-1,-,TGTGCCAGCAGCAACCGGGAGGGTGAAGCTTTCTTT,CASSNREGEAFF
-,TRBV7-9,TRBJ1-6,TRBD1,TGTGCCAGCAGCAGGGACAGGGGGCCCGGAAATTCACCCCTCCACTTT,CASSRDRGPGNSPLHF
-,TRBV13,TRBJ1-1,TRBD1,TGTGCCAGCAGCTTAGGCCTTCGACAGGGGAGAGAAGCTTTCTTT,CASSLGLRQGREAFF
-,TRBV9,TRBJ1-2,TRBD1,TGTGCCAGCAGCCTTACCGGACAGGGAGCTAACTATGGCTACACCTTC,CASSLTGQGANYGYTF
-,TRBV4-1,TRBJ1-1,TRBD1,TGCGCCAGCAGCCAAAGGGGAATAGGACAGGGGATGAACACTGAAGCTTTCTTT,CASSQRGIGQGMNTEAFF
-,TRBV27,TRBJ2-3,TRBD2,TGTGCCAGCAGACTTGCGGGAGGCACAGATACGCAGTATTTT,CASRLAGGTDTQYF
-,TRBV30,TRBJ1-2,-,TGTGCCTGGAGCGTGGGGCAGAACTATGGCTACACCTTC,CAWSVGQNYGYTF
once,TRBV7-3,TRBJ1-1,-,TGTGCCAGCGGTGTCGGTGGCCGGGGGACTGAAGCTTTCTTT,CASGVGGRGTEAFF
once,TRBV25-1,TRBJ1-1,-,TGTGCCACCAAAGGAGCGTCCGGGCGGGGCACTGAAGCTTTCTTT,CATKGASGRGTEAFF
-,TRBV6-4,TRBJ2-2,TRBD2,TGTGCCAGCAGTGACGGACTAGCGGCCTTCACCGGGGAGCTGTTTTTT,CASSDGLAAFTGELFF
-,TRBV9,TRBJ1-4,-,TGTGCCAGCAGCCCGATAAGGGGGGGAGCTGGTGAAAAACTGTTTTTT,CASSPIRGGAGEKLFF
-,TRBV19,TRBJ2-3,-,TGTGCCAGTAGTATCGCGGCAGGGACAGATACGCAGTATTTT,CASSIAAGTDTQYF
once,TRBV9,TRBJ2-3,-,TGTGCCAGCAGCGTAGTGGGGCAAGATACGCAGTATTTT,CASSVVGQDTQYF
-,TRBV2,TRBJ2-1,TRBD2,TGTGCCAGCAGGAGTAGCGGGGCGAGCTCCTACAATGAGCAGTTCTTC,CASRSSGASSYNEQFF
-,TRBV15,TRBJ2-6,TRBD2,TGTGCCACCAGTCCTAGCGGGGGGACACCCTCTGGGGCCAACGTCCTGACTTTC,CATSPSGGTPSGANVLTF
-,TRBV4-1,TRBJ2-3,TRBD2,TGCGCCAGCAGCCAAGAACCTGGACTAGTCCAAGATACGCAGTATTTT,CASSQEPGLVQDTQYF